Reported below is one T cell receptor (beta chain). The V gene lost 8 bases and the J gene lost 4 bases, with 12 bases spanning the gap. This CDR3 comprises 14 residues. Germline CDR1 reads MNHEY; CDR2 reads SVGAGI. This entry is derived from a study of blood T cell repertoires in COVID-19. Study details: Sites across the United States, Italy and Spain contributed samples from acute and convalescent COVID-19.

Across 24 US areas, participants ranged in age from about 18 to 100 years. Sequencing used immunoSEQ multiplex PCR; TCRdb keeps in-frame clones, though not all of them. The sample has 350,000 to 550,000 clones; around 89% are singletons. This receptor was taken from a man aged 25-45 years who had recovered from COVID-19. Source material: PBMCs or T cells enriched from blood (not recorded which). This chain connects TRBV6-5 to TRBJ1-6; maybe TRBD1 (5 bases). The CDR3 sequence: CASAKGTYNSPLHF. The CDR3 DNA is TGTGCCAGCGCGAAGGGGACTTATAATTCACCCCTCCACTTT.